A selection of T cell receptor beta chains follows, all from one sample in a study of blood T cell repertoires in COVID-19. Measured with immunoSEQ multiplex PCR; TCRdb has only the in-frame clones, and not every one. Among 350,000 to 450,000 clones listed, roughly 85% were seen once. Input material: peripheral blood. Receptors were obtained from a woman younger than 30 with acute or convalescent COVID-19. Each CDR3 is given with its conserved first and last residue. Each record gives: V gene, J gene, clone size, D gene, CDR3 protein, CDR3 DNA. The D gene is left open where the match is weak. Size tells how often a clone was seen (once, few, many) or the class of an expanded clone, and some rows leave it out.

V: TRBV6-5; J: TRBJ2-7; size: NA; D: TRBD1; CDR3: CASSLRQGAYEQYF; DNA: TGTGCCAGCAGTCTGAGACAGGGAGCCTACGAGCAGTACTTC
V: TRBV5-4; J: TRBJ2-1; size: few; D: NA; CDR3: CASSPDSSYNEQFF; DNA: TGTGCCAGCAGCCCGGACAGCTCCTACAATGAGCAGTTCTTC
V: TRBV5-4; J: TRBJ2-7; size: NA; D: NA; CDR3: CASSLRTPRSSYEQYF; DNA: TGTGCCAGCAGCTTACGAACCCCGAGGAGCTCCTACGAGCAGTACTTC
V: TRBV6-6; J: TRBJ1-1; size: NA; D: NA; CDR3: CASSYSWAEPNTEAFF; DNA: TGTGCCAGCAGTTACTCTTGGGCCGAACCTAACACTGAAGCTTTCTTT
V: TRBV6-5; J: TRBJ1-2; size: NA; D: NA; CDR3: CATRKDGGFTF; DNA: TGTGCCACCCGAAAAGACGGGGGTTTCACCTTC
V: TRBV5-8; J: TRBJ1-6; size: NA; D: NA; CDR3: CASSLGREDSPLHF; DNA: TGTGCCAGCAGCTTGGGGCGGGAAGATTCACCCCTCCACTTT
V: TRBV6-5; J: TRBJ2-7; size: NA; D: NA; CDR3: CASSGQTYEQYF; DNA: TGTGCCAGCAGCGGACAGACCTACGAGCAGTACTTC
V: TRBV3-1/TRBV3-2; J: TRBJ2-3; size: NA; D: TRBD2; CDR3: CASSQGASGRFTDTQYF; DNA: TGTGCCAGCAGCCAAGGGGCCAGCGGGAGATTCACAGATACGCAGTATTTT
V: TRBV27; J: TRBJ1-5; size: NA; D: TRBD1; CDR3: CASSQGTGSNQPQHF; DNA: TGTGCCAGCAGTCAAGGGACAGGGAGCAATCAGCCCCAGCATTTT
V: TRBV18; J: TRBJ1-1; size: NA; D: NA; CDR3: CASSPGLVEGMTEAFF; DNA: TGTGCCAGCTCACCAGGTCTCGTTGAGGGAATGACTGAAGCTTTCTTT
V: TRBV5-6; J: TRBJ2-3; size: NA; D: NA; CDR3: CATNRRGTDTQYF; DNA: TGTGCCACCAACAGACGCGGGACGGATACGCAGTATTTT
V: TRBV19; J: TRBJ2-3; size: NA; D: NA; CDR3: CASSMRSGLDTQYF; DNA: TGTGCCAGTAGTATGAGGAGCGGGTTAGATACGCAGTATTTT
V: TRBV6-5; J: TRBJ1-2; size: NA; D: NA; CDR3: CASRPQDNYGYTF; DNA: TGTGCCAGCAGGCCACAGGATAACTATGGCTACACCTTC
V: TRBV9; J: TRBJ2-1; size: NA; D: TRBD2; CDR3: CASSELAGGHSSYNEQFF; DNA: TGTGCCAGCAGCGAACTAGCGGGGGGTCATAGCTCCTACAATGAGCAGTTCTTC
V: TRBV10-3; J: TRBJ2-1; size: NA; D: TRBD1; CDR3: CAISGDRSSYNEQFF; DNA: TGTGCCATCAGTGGGGACAGAAGCTCCTACAATGAGCAGTTCTTC
V: TRBV12-5; J: TRBJ2-3; size: NA; D: TRBD1; CDR3: CASGPRGQGADTQYF; DNA: TGTGCTAGTGGTCCCAGGGGGCAGGGGGCGGATACGCAGTATTTT
V: TRBV6-2/TRBV6-3; J: TRBJ2-3; size: NA; D: NA; CDR3: CASSYPQDTQYF; DNA: TGTGCCAGCAGTTACCCCCAGGATACGCAGTATTTT
V: TRBV2; J: TRBJ1-2; size: NA; D: NA; CDR3: CASSVEGRGGYTF; DNA: TGTGCCAGCAGTGTTGAGGGCAGAGGGGGCTACACCTTC
V: TRBV11-2; J: TRBJ1-1; size: NA; D: TRBD1; CDR3: CASSAGQGATEAFF; DNA: TGTGCCAGCAGCGCGGGACAGGGGGCCACTGAAGCTTTCTTT
V: TRBV6-6; J: TRBJ1-1; size: NA; D: NA; CDR3: CASSPSLTGLKNTEAFF; DNA: TGTGCCAGCAGTCCTTCCTTGACAGGTTTGAAGAACACTGAAGCTTTCTTT
V: TRBV5-1; J: TRBJ2-2; size: NA; D: NA; CDR3: CASSLARMNTGELFF; DNA: TGCGCCAGCAGCTTGGCCAGGATGAACACCGGGGAGCTGTTTTTT
V: TRBV28; J: TRBJ1-1; size: NA; D: NA; CDR3: CAGGNWNTEAFF; DNA: TGTGCCGGGGGCAATTGGAACACTGAAGCTTTCTTT
V: TRBV4-2; J: TRBJ1-2; size: NA; D: TRBD1; CDR3: CASSQDLGQGGYGYTF; DNA: TGTGCCAGCAGCCAAGATCTCGGACAGGGAGGCTATGGCTACACCTTC
V: TRBV4-1; J: TRBJ1-1; size: NA; D: NA; CDR3: CASSQDSEAFF; DNA: TGCGCCAGCAGCCAAGATAGTGAAGCTTTCTTT
V: TRBV9; J: TRBJ1-2; size: NA; D: NA; CDR3: CASSPRGNNNYGYTF; DNA: TGTGCCAGCAGCCCCCGGGGGAACAATAACTATGGCTACACCTTC
V: TRBV5-1; J: TRBJ2-5; size: NA; D: NA; CDR3: CASSLVPGAPETQYF; DNA: TGCGCCAGCAGCTTGGTGCCTGGGGCCCCAGAGACCCAGTACTTC
V: TRBV6-5; J: TRBJ1-3; size: NA; D: NA; CDR3: CASSLHRAGGNTIYF; DNA: TGTGCCAGCAGCCTCCACAGGGCAGGTGGAAACACCATATATTTT
V: TRBV5-4; J: TRBJ2-2; size: NA; D: NA; CDR3: CASSLDSASAGELFF; DNA: TGTGCCAGCAGCTTGGACTCGGCTAGCGCCGGGGAGCTGTTTTTT
V: TRBV7-9; J: TRBJ2-2; size: NA; D: NA; CDR3: CASSLRPGGNTGELFF; DNA: TGTGCCAGCAGCTTAAGGCCCGGGGGTAACACCGGGGAGCTGTTTTTT
V: TRBV7-3; J: TRBJ1-2; size: NA; D: TRBD1; CDR3: CASSLTGDRAAYGYTF; DNA: TGTGCCAGCAGCTTAACGGGGGACAGGGCGGCCTATGGCTACACCTTC
V: TRBV6-5; J: TRBJ1-5; size: NA; D: NA; CDR3: CASSYGQGLDQPQHF; DNA: TGTGCCAGCAGTTACGGCCAGGGACTCGATCAGCCCCAGCATTTT
V: TRBV7-9; J: TRBJ1-5; size: NA; D: TRBD1; CDR3: CASSLRDRDPNQPQHF; DNA: TGTGCCAGCAGCTTAAGAGACAGGGACCCAAATCAGCCCCAGCATTTT
V: TRBV29-1; J: TRBJ2-7; size: NA; D: NA; CDR3: CSVEEQVNEQYF; DNA: TGCAGCGTTGAAGAACAGGTCAACGAGCAGTACTTC
V: TRBV7-3; J: TRBJ2-2; size: NA; D: NA; CDR3: CASSANGGDGELFF; DNA: TGTGCCAGCAGCGCAAATGGCGGAGACGGGGAGCTGTTTTTT
V: TRBV29-1; J: TRBJ1-2; size: NA; D: NA; CDR3: CSVERGKVRGYTF; DNA: TGCAGCGTTGAGAGGGGGAAGGTGCGAGGCTACACCTTC
V: TRBV6-5; J: TRBJ2-2; size: NA; D: NA; CDR3: CASSRQALNTGELFF; DNA: TGTGCCAGCAGCCGACAGGCGCTGAACACCGGGGAGCTGTTTTTT
V: TRBV5-1; J: TRBJ1-1; size: NA; D: NA; CDR3: CASSLEGTPNTEAFF; DNA: TGCGCCAGCAGCTTGGAAGGGACTCCGAACACTGAAGCTTTCTTT
V: TRBV5-1; J: TRBJ1-2; size: once; D: TRBD1; CDR3: CASSPGTGGGYTF; DNA: TGCGCCAGCAGCCCAGGGACAGGTGGAGGCTACACCTTC
V: TRBV28; J: TRBJ1-5; size: NA; D: NA; CDR3: CASNMESGNGNQPQHF; DNA: TGTGCCAGCAACATGGAATCCGGGAACGGCAATCAGCCCCAGCATTTT
V: TRBV6-5; J: TRBJ1-4; size: NA; D: TRBD1; CDR3: CASRDRGPGWEKLFF; DNA: TGTGCCAGCAGGGACAGGGGTCCGGGGTGGGAAAAACTGTTTTTT
V: TRBV5-5; J: TRBJ2-7; size: once; D: NA; CDR3: CASSSILASYEQYF; DNA: TGTGCCAGCAGCTCTATACTAGCCTCCTACGAGCAGTACTTC
V: TRBV27; J: TRBJ1-3; size: NA; D: NA; CDR3: CASRTGPSGNTIYF; DNA: TGTGCCAGCAGAACAGGGCCCTCTGGAAACACCATATATTTT
V: TRBV6-5; J: TRBJ1-1; size: NA; D: NA; CDR3: CASSYSRGAQTEAFF; DNA: TGTGCCAGCAGTTACTCTCGAGGAGCTCAGACTGAAGCTTTCTTT
V: TRBV12-5; J: TRBJ2-1; size: NA; D: NA; CDR3: CASGPRDSHPSYNEQFF; DNA: TGTGCTAGTGGTCCCCGGGACTCCCATCCTTCTTACAATGAGCAGTTCTTC
V: TRBV12-3/TRBV12-4; J: TRBJ2-1; size: NA; D: NA; CDR3: CASSFYRGNEQFF; DNA: TGTGCCAGCAGTTTCTATCGGGGGAATGAGCAGTTCTTC
V: TRBV2; J: TRBJ1-3; size: NA; D: NA; CDR3: CASSAQGSGNTIYF; DNA: TGTGCCAGCAGTGCTCAGGGTTCCGGAAACACCATATATTTT